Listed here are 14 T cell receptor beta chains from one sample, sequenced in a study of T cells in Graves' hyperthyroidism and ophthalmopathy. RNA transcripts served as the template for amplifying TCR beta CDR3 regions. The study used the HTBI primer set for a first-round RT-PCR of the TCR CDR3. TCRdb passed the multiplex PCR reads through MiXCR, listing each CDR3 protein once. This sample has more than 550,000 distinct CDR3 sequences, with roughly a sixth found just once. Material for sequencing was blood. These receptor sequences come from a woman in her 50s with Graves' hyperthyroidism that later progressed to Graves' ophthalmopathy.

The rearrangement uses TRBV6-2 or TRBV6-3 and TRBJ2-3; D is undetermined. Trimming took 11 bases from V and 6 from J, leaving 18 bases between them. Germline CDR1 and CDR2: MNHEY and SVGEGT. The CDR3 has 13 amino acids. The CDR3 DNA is TGTGCCGCCAGGAGTCTGATGTCTGATACGCAGTATTTT. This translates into CAARSLMSDTQYF.

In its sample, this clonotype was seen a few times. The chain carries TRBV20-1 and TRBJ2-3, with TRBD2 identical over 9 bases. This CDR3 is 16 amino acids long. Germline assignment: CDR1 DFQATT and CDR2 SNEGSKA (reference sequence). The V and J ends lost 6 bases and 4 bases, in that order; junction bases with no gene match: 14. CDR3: CSASLPVSGGADTQYF. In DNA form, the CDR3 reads TGCAGTGCCTCTCTCCCCGTTAGCGGGGGCGCAGATACGCAGTATTTT.

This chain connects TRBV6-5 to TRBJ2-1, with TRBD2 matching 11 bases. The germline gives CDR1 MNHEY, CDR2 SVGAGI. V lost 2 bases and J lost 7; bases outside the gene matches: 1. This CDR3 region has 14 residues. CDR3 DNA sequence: TGTGCCAGCAGTTACGGGACTAGCGGAAATGAGCAGTTCTTC. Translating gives CASSYGTSGNEQFF.

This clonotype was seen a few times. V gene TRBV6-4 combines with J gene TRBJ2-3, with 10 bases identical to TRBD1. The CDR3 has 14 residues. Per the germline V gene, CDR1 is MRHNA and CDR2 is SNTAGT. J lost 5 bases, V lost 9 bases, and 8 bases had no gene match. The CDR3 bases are TGTGCCAGTAAAACCGGGACAGGGGAAGATACGCAGTATTTT. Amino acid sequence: CASKTGTGEDTQYF.

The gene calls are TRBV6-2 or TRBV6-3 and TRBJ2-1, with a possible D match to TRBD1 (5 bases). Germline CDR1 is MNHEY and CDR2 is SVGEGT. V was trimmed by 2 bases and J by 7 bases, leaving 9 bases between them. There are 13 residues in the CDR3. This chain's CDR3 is CASSYPDSNEQFF. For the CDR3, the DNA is TGTGCCAGCAGTTACCCTGACAGTAATGAGCAGTTCTTC.

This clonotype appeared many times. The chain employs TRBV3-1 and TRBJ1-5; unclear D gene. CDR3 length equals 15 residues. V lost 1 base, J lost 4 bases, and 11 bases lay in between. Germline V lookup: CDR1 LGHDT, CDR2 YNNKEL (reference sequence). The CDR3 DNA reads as TGTGCCAGCAGCCAAGGGTCTATGGGGAATCAGCCCCAGCATTTT. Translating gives CASSQGSMGNQPQHF.

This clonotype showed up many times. The CDR3 coding sequence is TGTGCCAGCAGCGGCCGTGTGGGGGGTACGAACACCGGGGAGCTGTTTTTT. It codes for CASSGRVGGTNTGELFF. The V and J genes are TRBV9 and TRBJ2-2, with D tentatively TRBD2 (6 bases). With 3 bases removed from V and 0 bases from J, the gap between germline ends came to 15 bases. CDR1 is SGDLS, CDR2 YYNGEE, per germline. The CDR3 runs to 17 residues.

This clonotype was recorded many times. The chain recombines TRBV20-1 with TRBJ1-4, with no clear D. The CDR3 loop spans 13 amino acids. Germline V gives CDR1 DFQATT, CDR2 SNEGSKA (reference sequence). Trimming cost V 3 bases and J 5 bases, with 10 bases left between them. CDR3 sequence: CSASGKANEKLFF. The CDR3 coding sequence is TGCAGTGCTAGCGGCAAGGCGAATGAAAAACTGTTTTTT.

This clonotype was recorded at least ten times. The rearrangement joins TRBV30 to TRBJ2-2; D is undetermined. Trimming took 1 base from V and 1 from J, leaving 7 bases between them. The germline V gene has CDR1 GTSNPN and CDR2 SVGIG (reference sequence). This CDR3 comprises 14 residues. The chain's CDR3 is CAWSAGRNTGELFF. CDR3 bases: TGTGCCTGGAGTGCAGGCCGGAACACCGGGGAGCTGTTTTTT.

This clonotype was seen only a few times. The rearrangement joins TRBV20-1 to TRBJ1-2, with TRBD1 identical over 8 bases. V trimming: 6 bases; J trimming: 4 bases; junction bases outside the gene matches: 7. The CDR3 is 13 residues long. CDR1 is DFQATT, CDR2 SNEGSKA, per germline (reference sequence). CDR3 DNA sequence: TGCAGTGCCCCGGACAGGGCGGCCTATGGCTACACCTTC. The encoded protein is CSAPDRAAYGYTF.

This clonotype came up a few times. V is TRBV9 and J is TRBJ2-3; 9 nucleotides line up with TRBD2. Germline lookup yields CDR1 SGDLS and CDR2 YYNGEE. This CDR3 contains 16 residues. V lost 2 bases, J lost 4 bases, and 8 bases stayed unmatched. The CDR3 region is CASSVLGGGGADTQYF. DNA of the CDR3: TGTGCCAGCAGCGTCCTTGGCGGGGGGGGGGCAGATACGCAGTATTTT. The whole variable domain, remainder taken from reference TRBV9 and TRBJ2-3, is DSGVTQTPKHLITATGQRVTLRCSPRSGDLSVYWYQQSLDQGLQFLIQYYNGEERAKGNILERFSAQQFPDLHSELNLSSLELGDSALYFCASSVLGGGGADTQYFGPGTRLTVL.

CDR3 loop: CASSSNRDIKNIQYF. CDR3 DNA sequence: TGCGCCAGCAGCTCAAACCGGGACATAAAAAACATTCAGTACTTC. This chain uses TRBV5-1 with TRBJ2-4; possibly TRBD1 for D (6 bases). Germline assignment: CDR1 SGHRS and CDR2 YFSETQ. This CDR3 has 15 amino acids. The V gene lost 3 bases and the J gene lost 4 bases, with 14 bases spanning the gap. Variable domain in full (rest from reference TRBV5-1 and TRBJ2-4): KAGVTQTPRYLIKTRGQQVTLSCSPISGHRSVSWYQQTPGQGLQFLFEYFSETQRNKGNFPGRFSGRQFSNSRSEMNVSTLELGDSALYLCASSSNRDIKNIQYFGAGTRLSVL.

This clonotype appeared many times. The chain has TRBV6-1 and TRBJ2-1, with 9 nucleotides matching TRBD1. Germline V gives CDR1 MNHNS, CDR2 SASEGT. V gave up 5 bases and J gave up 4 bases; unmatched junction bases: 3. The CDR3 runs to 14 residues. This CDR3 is CASSRQGGYNEQFF. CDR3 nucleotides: TGTGCCAGCAGTCGACAGGGGGGATACAATGAGCAGTTCTTC.

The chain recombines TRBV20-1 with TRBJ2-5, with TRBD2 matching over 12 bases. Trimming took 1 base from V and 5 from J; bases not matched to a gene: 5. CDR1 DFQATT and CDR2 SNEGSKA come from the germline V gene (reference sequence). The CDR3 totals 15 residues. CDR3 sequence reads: CSARGVLAGGETQYF. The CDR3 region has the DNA TGCAGTGCTAGAGGTGTCCTAGCGGGGGGGGAGACCCAGTACTTC.